This T cell receptor beta chain is drawn from a study of shared clonotypes between healthy human individuals. Findings and limits, study-wide: Sequencing depth was expected to influence donor clonotype sharing.

CDR3 length equals 15 residues. TCRdb's copy holds only in-frame clones and misses some; the assay was immunoSEQ multiplex PCR. The repertoire holds around 500,000 clones, with around 85% as singletons. Concerning this clone itself: The antigen is not known.

The source of this sequence is a woman aged 35 to 49 in good health. Some clones in this sample may be carry-over from other donors' samples. The V gene is TRBV21-1, the J gene TRBJ1-2. TRBV21-1 constitutes a pseudogene. The sequenced sample was PBMCs. CDR3 bases: TGTGCCAGCAGCAAAAACACCGGGATTAACTATGGCTACACCTTC. Its protein product is CASSKNTGINYGYTF.